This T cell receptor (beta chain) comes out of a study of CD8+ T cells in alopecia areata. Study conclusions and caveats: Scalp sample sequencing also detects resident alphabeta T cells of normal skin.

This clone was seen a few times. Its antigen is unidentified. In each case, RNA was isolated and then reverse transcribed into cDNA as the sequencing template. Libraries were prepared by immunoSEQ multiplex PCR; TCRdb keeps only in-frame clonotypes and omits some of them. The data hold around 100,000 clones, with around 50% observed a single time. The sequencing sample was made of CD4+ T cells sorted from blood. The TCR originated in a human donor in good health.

The CDR3 DNA follows: TGTGCCAGCAGCTTGGGCGGGGGCGACTATGGCTACACCTTC. Translated: CASSLGGGDYGYTF. This rearrangement joins TRBV5-6 to TRBJ1-2, with D perhaps TRBD1 (6 bases). The V gene's germline CDR1 is SGHDT and CDR2 YYEEEE. Trimming removed 0 bases from V and 3 bases from J, with 9 bases in between. This CDR3 region has 14 residues.